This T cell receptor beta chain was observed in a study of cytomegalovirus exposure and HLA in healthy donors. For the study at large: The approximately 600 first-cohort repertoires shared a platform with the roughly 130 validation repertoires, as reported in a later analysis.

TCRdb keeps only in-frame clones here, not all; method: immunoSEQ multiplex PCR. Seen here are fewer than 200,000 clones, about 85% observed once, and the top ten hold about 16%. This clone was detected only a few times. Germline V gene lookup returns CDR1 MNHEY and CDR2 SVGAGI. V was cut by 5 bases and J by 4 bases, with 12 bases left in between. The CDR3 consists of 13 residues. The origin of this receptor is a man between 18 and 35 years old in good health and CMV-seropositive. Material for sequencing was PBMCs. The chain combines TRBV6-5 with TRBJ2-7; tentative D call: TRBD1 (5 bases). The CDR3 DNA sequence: TGTGCCAGCAGTACCCCGACAGTTTACGAGCAGTACTTC. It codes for CASSTPTVYEQYF.